This entry lists 18 T cell receptor beta chains sequenced from one sample in a study of blood T cell repertoires in COVID-19. Sequencing was performed with immunoSEQ multiplex PCR; in TCRdb, only in-frame clones are kept and a portion is missing. In the table there are around 120,000 clones, under 95% of which are singletons. Sequences were obtained from peripheral blood. These receptors all come from a man in his fifties with active COVID-19.

The V gene is TRBV27, the J gene TRBJ1-6; the match to TRBD1 covers 9 bases. CDR1 is MNHEY and CDR2 is SMNVEV in the germline V gene (reference sequence). V was clipped by 5 bases and J by 4 bases; unmatched bases: 6. This CDR3 is built from 16 residues. CDR3 region: CASSKKGQGYNSPLHF. The CDR3 DNA follows: TGTGCCAGCAGTAAAAAGGGACAGGGATATAATTCACCCCTCCACTTT.

The chain uses TRBV28 and TRBJ2-2, with D perhaps matching TRBD2 (6 bases). CDR3 size: 15 residues. CDR1 is MDHEN and CDR2 is SYDVKM in the germline V gene. V was cut by 4 bases and J by 3 bases, with 12 bases left in between. CDR3 sequence reads: CASSYGGTYTGELFF. CDR3 nucleotides: TGTGCCAGCAGTTATGGGGGGACCTACACCGGGGAGCTGTTTTTT.

The rearrangement uses TRBV5-4 and TRBJ2-6; possibly TRBD1 for D (6 bases). Germline loops: CDR1 SGHNT, CDR2 YYREEE (reference sequence). The CDR3 is made up of 17 amino acids. V was cut by 0 bases and J by 0 bases, with 10 bases left in between. In nucleotides, the CDR3 is TGTGCCAGCAGCTTGGACAGGGTTTACTCTGGGGCCAACGTCCTGACTTTC. Its protein is CASSLDRVYSGANVLTF.

The chain carries TRBV6-1 and TRBJ2-5; TRBD2 agrees at 9 bases. There are 16 residues in the CDR3. J gave up 4 bases and V 2 bases, and 8 bases lay outside the gene matches. CDR1 and CDR2 (germline): MNHNS, SASEGT. CDR3 region: CASSEMALAGVETQYF. For the CDR3, the DNA is TGTGCCAGCAGTGAAATGGCGTTAGCGGGAGTAGAGACCCAGTACTTC.

This sequence joins TRBV2 and TRBJ2-5, with D tentatively TRBD1 (6 bases). Trimming took 4 bases from V and 2 from J, leaving 11 bases between them. This CDR3 contains 14 residues. The germline gives CDR1 SNHLY, CDR2 FYNNEI. CDR3 loop: CASSGGRIQETQYF. In DNA form, the CDR3 reads TGTGCCAGCAGTGGGGGGCGGATTCAAGAGACCCAGTACTTC.

The V and J genes are TRBV5-4 and TRBJ2-5, with D maybe TRBD1 (5 bases). Trimming took 5 bases from V and 2 from J, leaving 10 bases between them. CDR3 length: 13 residues. The germline V gene has CDR1 SGHNT and CDR2 YYREEE (reference sequence). CDR3 coding DNA: TGTGCCAGCAGTCCAGACAGACAAGAGACCCAGTACTTC. Translation: CASSPDRQETQYF.

The rearrangement links TRBV18 to TRBJ2-3; TRBD2 might be the D (7 bases). The V end lost 1 base, the J end lost 1 base, and 9 bases lay between the germline ends. This CDR3 is 15 amino acids long. The V gene's germline CDR1 is KGHSH and CDR2 LQKENI. The CDR3 DNA sequence: TGTGCCAGCTCACCACTCGGGGGGCGCACAGATACGCAGTATTTT. Its protein product is CASSPLGGRTDTQYF.

The V call is TRBV6-5, the J call TRBJ1-2; tentatively, D is TRBD1 (6 bases). The V and J ends lost 5 bases and 0 bases respectively, with 10 bases between them. Per germline, CDR1 MNHEY and CDR2 SVGAGI. This CDR3 is 14 amino acids long. The CDR3 sequence: CASSLDRANYGYTF. Here the CDR3 DNA reads TGTGCCAGCAGTCTGGACAGAGCTAACTATGGCTACACCTTC.

The DNA for the CDR3 is TGCGCCAGCAGCTTCGAGGGGGCGGGTGGCTACACCTTC. It translates to CASSFEGAGGYTF. The J gene is TRBJ1-2, the V gene TRBV5-1; TRBD1 matches at 7 bases. The CDR3 contains 13 residues. Per germline, CDR1 SGHRS and CDR2 YFSETQ. The V gene end was trimmed by 2 bases and the J gene end by 7 bases; junction bases not matched to a gene: 5.

The V gene is TRBV9, the J gene TRBJ1-4, with TRBD1 identical over 7 bases. The CDR3 has 15 amino acids. Looked up from germline, CDR1 is SGDLS and CDR2 is YYNGEE. Trimming removed 3 bases from V and 8 bases from J; junction bases left unmatched: 10. The CDR3: CASSERGGSGEKLFF. DNA for the CDR3: TGTGCCAGCAGCGAGAGAGGGGGCTCAGGGGAAAAACTGTTTTTT.

This sequence joins TRBV11-2 and TRBJ2-2, with 10 bases lining up with TRBD2. The junction had 12 bases not matched to a gene; V was cut back by 5 bases and J by 6 bases. CDR3 length: 17 residues. Germline assignment: CDR1 SGHAT and CDR2 FQNNGV. Written as DNA, the CDR3 is TGTGCCAGCAGCATGGGGGGGACTAGCGATGGTCCCGGGGAGCTGTTTTTT. Translation: CASSMGGTSDGPGELFF.

V is TRBV24-1 and J is TRBJ2-1; possible D gene TRBD1, 5 bases. The CDR3 has 14 amino acids. In germline, CDR1 is KGHDR, CDR2 SFDVKD. V was pared by 4 bases and J by 3 bases, with 9 bases between. The DNA for the CDR3 is TGTGCCACCAGTGACGGACACGTCTACAATGAGCAGTTCTTC. It yields the protein CATSDGHVYNEQFF.

This chain connects TRBV29-1 to TRBJ1-2; D is unclear. V was clipped by 5 bases and J by 7 bases, with 8 bases between them. CDR1 and CDR2 from the germline V gene are SQVTM and ANQGSEA. CDR3 length: 10 residues. The CDR3 region is CSVFVGGYTF. CDR3 sequence (DNA): TGCAGCGTTTTCGTCGGTGGCTACACCTTC.

The chain joins TRBV7-3 to TRBJ2-1; 10 positions agree with TRBD2. The length of the CDR3 is 18 residues. The V gene's germline CDR1 is SGHTA and CDR2 FQGTGA. Unmatched junction bases numbered 14, after V lost 0 bases and J lost 9 bases. In DNA, the CDR3 is TGTGCCAGCAGCTTAACAGCGGGGGGGCCCATACTCGCAGGTGAGCAGTTCTTC. It translates to CASSLTAGGPILAGEQFF.

This rearrangement joins TRBV6-5 to TRBJ1-5; a weak D match, TRBD1 (5 bases). Trimming took off 0 bases at V and 4 bases at J, with 10 bases between the two ends. This CDR3 is built from 15 residues. Per germline, CDR1 MNHEY and CDR2 SVGAGI. The DNA for the CDR3 is TGTGCCAGCAGTTACTCGAGGCAGGGTAATCAGCCCCAGCATTTT. It is translated as CASSYSRQGNQPQHF.

J is TRBJ2-7 and V is TRBV11-2; D is unresolved. The CDR3 is 13 residues long. Trimming left V 2 bases short and J 2 bases short, with 7 bases between. Germline CDR1 SGHAT, CDR2 FQNNGV. The CDR3 DNA reads as TGTGCCAGCAGCTTAATACAGACCTACGAGCAGTACGTC. Amino acid sequence: CASSLIQTYEQYV.

V usage is TRBV15 and J usage is TRBJ2-5; the D gene is possibly TRBD2 (6 bases). The CDR3 totals 17 residues. Germline CDR1 and CDR2: LNHNV and YYDKDF (reference sequence). V was cut by 0 bases and J by 4 bases, with 18 bases left in between. This CDR3 is CATSRDGGGRSRETQYF. As DNA, the CDR3 is TGTGCCACCAGCAGAGACGGGGGAGGTCGTTCCAGAGAGACCCAGTACTTC. The full variable domain, completed using reference TRBV15 and TRBJ2-5, is DAMVIQNPRYQVTQFGKPVTLSCSQTLNHNVMYWYQQKSSQAPKLLFHYYDKDFNNEADTPDNFQSRRPNTSFCFLDIRSPGLGDTAMYLCATSRDGGGRSRETQYFGPGTRLLVL.

The chain carries TRBV6-5 and TRBJ2-7; the match to TRBD2 covers 13 bases. The junction had 8 bases not matched to a gene; V was cut back by 9 bases and J by 3 bases. This CDR3 spans 15 amino acids. Germline V gives CDR1 MNHEY, CDR2 SVGAGI. In nucleotides, the CDR3 is TGTGCCAGTCAAACGGGACTAGCGGGGAACTACGAGCAGTACTTC. Translated, it gives CASQTGLAGNYEQYF.